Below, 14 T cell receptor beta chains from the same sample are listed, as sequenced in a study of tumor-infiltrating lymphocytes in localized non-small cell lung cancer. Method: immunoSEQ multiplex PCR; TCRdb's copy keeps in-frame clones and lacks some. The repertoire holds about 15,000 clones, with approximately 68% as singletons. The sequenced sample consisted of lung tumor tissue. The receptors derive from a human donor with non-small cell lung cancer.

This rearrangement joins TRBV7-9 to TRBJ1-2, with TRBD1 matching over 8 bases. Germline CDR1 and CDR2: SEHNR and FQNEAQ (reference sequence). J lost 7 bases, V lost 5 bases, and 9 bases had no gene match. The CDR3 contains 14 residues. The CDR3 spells CASSQEAGGRGYTF. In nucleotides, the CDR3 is TGTGCCAGCAGCCAAGAGGCAGGGGGCCGTGGCTACACCTTC.

In nucleotides, the CDR3 is TGTGCCAGCAGCCCTGACACCACGGAGGCCTATGGCTACACCTTC. Protein product: CASSPDTTEAYGYTF. The chain employs TRBV5-4 and TRBJ1-2; D uncertain. This CDR3 comprises 15 residues. The germline CDR1 and CDR2 sequences are SGHNT and YYREEE (reference sequence). The V end lost 4 bases, the J end lost 4 bases, and 17 bases lay between the germline ends.

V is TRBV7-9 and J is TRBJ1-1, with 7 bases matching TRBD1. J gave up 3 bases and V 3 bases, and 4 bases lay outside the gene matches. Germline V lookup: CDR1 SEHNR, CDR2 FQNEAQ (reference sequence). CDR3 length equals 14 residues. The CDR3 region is CASSLSRGYTEAFF. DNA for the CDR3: TGTGCCAGCAGCTTGTCCAGGGGGTACACTGAAGCTTTCTTT.

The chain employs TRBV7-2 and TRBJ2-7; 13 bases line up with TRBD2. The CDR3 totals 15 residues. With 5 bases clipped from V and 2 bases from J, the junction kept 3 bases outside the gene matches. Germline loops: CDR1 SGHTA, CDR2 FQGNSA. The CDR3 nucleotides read TGTGCCAGCAGCATCACTAGCGGGAGGGCCTACGAGCAGTACTTC. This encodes CASSITSGRAYEQYF.

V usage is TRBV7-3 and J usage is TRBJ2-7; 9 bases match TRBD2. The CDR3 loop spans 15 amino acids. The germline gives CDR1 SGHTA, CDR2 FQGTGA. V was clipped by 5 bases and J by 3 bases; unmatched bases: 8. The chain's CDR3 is CASSATSGGGYEQYF. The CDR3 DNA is TGTGCCAGCAGCGCGACTAGCGGAGGCGGCTACGAGCAGTACTTC.

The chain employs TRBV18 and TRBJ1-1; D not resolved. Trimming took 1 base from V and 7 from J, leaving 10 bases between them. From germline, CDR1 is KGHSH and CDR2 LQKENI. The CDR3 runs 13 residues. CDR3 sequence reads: CASSPRVRDEAFF. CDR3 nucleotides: TGTGCCAGCTCACCACGAGTAAGAGATGAAGCTTTCTTT.

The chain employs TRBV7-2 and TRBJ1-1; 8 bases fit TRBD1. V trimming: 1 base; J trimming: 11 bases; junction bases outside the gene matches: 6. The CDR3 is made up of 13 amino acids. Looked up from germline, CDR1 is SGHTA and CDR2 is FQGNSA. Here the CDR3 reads CASSLDRTGTAFF. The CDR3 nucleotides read TGTGCCAGCAGCTTAGACCGGACAGGGACGGCTTTCTTT.

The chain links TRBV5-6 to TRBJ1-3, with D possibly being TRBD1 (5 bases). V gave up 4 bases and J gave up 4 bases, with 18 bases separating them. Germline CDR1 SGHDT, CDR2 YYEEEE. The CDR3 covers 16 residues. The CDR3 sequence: CASSQYGGVIGNTIYF. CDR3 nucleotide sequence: TGTGCCAGCAGCCAATACGGGGGGGTTATCGGAAACACCATATATTTT.

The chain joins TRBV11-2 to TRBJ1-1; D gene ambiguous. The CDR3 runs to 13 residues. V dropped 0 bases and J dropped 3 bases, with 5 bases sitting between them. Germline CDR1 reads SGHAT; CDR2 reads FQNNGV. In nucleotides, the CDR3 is TGTGCCAGCAGCTTAGATGAAGACACTGAAGCTTTCTTT. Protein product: CASSLDEDTEAFF. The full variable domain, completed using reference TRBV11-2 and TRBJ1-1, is EAGVAQSPRYKIIEKRQSVAFWCNPISGHATLYWYQQILGQGPKLLIQFQNNGVVDDSQLPKDRFSAERLKGVDSTLKIQPAKLEDSAVYLCASSLDEDTEAFFGQGTRLTVV.

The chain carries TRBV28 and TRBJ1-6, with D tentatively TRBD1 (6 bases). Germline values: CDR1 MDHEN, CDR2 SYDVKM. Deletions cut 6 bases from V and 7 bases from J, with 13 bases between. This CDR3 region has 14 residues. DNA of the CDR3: TGTGCCAGCAGGTCACAGGGAGGGAATTCACCCCTCCACTTT. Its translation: CASRSQGGNSPLHF.

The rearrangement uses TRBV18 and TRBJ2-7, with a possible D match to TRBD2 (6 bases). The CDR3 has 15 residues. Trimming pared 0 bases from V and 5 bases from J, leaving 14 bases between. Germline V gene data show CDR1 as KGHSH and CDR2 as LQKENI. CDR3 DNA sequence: TGTGCCAGCTCACCACCGGGACTGGGAGCCCACGAGCAGTACTTC. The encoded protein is CASSPPGLGAHEQYF.

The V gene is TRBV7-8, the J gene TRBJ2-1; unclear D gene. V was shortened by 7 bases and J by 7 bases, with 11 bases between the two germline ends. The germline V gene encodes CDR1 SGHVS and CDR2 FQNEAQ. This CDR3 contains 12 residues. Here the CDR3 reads CASTDPENEQFF. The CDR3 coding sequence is TGTGCCAGCACTGATCCGGAGAATGAGCAGTTCTTC.

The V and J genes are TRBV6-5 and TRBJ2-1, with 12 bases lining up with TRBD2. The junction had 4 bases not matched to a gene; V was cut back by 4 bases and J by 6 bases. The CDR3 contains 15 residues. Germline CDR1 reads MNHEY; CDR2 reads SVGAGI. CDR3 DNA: TGTGCCAGCAGTTTAGGACTAGCGGGGCTCAATGAGCAGTTCTTC. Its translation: CASSLGLAGLNEQFF.

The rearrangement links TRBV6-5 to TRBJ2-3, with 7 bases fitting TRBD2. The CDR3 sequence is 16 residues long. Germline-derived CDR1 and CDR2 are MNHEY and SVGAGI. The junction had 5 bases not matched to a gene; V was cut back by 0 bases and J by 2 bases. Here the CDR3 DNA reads TGTGCCAGCAGTTACTCGCCTAGCGGAAACACAGATACGCAGTATTTT. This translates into CASSYSPSGNTDTQYF.